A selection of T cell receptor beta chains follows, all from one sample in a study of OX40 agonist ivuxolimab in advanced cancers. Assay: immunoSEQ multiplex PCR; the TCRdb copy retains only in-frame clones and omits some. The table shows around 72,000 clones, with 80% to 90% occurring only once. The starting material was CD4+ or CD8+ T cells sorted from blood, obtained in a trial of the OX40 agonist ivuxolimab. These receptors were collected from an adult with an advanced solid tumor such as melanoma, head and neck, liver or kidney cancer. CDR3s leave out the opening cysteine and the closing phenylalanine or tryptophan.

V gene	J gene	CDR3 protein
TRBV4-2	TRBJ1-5	ASSQEGRAGQPQH
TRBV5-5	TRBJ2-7	ASSHSVGGDYEQY
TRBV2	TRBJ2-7	ASSGFGLAGSGVY
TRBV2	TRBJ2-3	ASSLSGQGPDTQY
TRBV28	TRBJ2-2	ASGTAGVIDTGELF
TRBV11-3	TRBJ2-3	ASSSLGPGTDTQY
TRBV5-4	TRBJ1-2	ASSKDTANYGYT
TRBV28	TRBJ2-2	ASSLTRPNTGELF
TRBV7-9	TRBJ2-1	ASSFGTGGDEQF
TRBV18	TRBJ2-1	ASSPPSGRSNEQF
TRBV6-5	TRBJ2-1	ASSYFDRGEQF
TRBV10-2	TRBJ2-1	ASSETSGYNEQF
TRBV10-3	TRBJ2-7	AISESAGQGGYEQY
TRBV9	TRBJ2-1	ASSVGGPLPNEQF
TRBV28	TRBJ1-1	ASSPAWNTEAF
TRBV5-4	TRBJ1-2	ASSSATAGAYGYT
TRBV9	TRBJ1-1	ASSVGDGTEAF
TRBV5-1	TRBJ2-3	ASSSGTGYTDTQY
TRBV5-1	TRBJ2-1	ASSLDGVSDEQF
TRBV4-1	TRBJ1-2	ASSQGETENYGYT
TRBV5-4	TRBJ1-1	ASSPRQGGFGTEAF
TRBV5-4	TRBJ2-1	ASSRRVGFGNEQF
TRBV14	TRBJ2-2	ASTRVGVVGELF
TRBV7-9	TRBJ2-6	ASSLAAANVLT
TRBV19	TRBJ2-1	ASSRGQNEQF
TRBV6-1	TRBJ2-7	ASSRVRGSGYEQY
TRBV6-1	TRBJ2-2	ASSEPGTVNTGELF
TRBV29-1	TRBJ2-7	SGGGTPSYEQY
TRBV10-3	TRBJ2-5	AISATRGETQY
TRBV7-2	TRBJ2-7	ASSRPRDYEQY
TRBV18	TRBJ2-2	ASSPTGRPDTGELF
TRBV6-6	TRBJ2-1	ASSGGLHEQF
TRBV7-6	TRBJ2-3	ASSSRPGTSGRRDTQY
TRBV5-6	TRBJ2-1	ASSLRQGGTSYNEQF
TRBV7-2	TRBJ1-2	ASSSNRYGYT
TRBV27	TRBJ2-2	ASSRPGLAGGNTGELF
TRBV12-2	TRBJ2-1	ASRLASMAKQF
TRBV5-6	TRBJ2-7	ASSLEGLGQY
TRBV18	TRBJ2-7	ASSDRSRRPTYEQY
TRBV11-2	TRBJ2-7	ASSLVRERYEQY
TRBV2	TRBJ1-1	ASSEAGRAGPEAF
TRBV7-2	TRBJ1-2	ASSLASGPTNYGYT
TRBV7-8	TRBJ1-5	ASSLSGGTPADQPQH
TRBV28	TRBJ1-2	ASSFPRRANYGYT
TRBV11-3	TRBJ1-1	ASSLGTGRDTEAF